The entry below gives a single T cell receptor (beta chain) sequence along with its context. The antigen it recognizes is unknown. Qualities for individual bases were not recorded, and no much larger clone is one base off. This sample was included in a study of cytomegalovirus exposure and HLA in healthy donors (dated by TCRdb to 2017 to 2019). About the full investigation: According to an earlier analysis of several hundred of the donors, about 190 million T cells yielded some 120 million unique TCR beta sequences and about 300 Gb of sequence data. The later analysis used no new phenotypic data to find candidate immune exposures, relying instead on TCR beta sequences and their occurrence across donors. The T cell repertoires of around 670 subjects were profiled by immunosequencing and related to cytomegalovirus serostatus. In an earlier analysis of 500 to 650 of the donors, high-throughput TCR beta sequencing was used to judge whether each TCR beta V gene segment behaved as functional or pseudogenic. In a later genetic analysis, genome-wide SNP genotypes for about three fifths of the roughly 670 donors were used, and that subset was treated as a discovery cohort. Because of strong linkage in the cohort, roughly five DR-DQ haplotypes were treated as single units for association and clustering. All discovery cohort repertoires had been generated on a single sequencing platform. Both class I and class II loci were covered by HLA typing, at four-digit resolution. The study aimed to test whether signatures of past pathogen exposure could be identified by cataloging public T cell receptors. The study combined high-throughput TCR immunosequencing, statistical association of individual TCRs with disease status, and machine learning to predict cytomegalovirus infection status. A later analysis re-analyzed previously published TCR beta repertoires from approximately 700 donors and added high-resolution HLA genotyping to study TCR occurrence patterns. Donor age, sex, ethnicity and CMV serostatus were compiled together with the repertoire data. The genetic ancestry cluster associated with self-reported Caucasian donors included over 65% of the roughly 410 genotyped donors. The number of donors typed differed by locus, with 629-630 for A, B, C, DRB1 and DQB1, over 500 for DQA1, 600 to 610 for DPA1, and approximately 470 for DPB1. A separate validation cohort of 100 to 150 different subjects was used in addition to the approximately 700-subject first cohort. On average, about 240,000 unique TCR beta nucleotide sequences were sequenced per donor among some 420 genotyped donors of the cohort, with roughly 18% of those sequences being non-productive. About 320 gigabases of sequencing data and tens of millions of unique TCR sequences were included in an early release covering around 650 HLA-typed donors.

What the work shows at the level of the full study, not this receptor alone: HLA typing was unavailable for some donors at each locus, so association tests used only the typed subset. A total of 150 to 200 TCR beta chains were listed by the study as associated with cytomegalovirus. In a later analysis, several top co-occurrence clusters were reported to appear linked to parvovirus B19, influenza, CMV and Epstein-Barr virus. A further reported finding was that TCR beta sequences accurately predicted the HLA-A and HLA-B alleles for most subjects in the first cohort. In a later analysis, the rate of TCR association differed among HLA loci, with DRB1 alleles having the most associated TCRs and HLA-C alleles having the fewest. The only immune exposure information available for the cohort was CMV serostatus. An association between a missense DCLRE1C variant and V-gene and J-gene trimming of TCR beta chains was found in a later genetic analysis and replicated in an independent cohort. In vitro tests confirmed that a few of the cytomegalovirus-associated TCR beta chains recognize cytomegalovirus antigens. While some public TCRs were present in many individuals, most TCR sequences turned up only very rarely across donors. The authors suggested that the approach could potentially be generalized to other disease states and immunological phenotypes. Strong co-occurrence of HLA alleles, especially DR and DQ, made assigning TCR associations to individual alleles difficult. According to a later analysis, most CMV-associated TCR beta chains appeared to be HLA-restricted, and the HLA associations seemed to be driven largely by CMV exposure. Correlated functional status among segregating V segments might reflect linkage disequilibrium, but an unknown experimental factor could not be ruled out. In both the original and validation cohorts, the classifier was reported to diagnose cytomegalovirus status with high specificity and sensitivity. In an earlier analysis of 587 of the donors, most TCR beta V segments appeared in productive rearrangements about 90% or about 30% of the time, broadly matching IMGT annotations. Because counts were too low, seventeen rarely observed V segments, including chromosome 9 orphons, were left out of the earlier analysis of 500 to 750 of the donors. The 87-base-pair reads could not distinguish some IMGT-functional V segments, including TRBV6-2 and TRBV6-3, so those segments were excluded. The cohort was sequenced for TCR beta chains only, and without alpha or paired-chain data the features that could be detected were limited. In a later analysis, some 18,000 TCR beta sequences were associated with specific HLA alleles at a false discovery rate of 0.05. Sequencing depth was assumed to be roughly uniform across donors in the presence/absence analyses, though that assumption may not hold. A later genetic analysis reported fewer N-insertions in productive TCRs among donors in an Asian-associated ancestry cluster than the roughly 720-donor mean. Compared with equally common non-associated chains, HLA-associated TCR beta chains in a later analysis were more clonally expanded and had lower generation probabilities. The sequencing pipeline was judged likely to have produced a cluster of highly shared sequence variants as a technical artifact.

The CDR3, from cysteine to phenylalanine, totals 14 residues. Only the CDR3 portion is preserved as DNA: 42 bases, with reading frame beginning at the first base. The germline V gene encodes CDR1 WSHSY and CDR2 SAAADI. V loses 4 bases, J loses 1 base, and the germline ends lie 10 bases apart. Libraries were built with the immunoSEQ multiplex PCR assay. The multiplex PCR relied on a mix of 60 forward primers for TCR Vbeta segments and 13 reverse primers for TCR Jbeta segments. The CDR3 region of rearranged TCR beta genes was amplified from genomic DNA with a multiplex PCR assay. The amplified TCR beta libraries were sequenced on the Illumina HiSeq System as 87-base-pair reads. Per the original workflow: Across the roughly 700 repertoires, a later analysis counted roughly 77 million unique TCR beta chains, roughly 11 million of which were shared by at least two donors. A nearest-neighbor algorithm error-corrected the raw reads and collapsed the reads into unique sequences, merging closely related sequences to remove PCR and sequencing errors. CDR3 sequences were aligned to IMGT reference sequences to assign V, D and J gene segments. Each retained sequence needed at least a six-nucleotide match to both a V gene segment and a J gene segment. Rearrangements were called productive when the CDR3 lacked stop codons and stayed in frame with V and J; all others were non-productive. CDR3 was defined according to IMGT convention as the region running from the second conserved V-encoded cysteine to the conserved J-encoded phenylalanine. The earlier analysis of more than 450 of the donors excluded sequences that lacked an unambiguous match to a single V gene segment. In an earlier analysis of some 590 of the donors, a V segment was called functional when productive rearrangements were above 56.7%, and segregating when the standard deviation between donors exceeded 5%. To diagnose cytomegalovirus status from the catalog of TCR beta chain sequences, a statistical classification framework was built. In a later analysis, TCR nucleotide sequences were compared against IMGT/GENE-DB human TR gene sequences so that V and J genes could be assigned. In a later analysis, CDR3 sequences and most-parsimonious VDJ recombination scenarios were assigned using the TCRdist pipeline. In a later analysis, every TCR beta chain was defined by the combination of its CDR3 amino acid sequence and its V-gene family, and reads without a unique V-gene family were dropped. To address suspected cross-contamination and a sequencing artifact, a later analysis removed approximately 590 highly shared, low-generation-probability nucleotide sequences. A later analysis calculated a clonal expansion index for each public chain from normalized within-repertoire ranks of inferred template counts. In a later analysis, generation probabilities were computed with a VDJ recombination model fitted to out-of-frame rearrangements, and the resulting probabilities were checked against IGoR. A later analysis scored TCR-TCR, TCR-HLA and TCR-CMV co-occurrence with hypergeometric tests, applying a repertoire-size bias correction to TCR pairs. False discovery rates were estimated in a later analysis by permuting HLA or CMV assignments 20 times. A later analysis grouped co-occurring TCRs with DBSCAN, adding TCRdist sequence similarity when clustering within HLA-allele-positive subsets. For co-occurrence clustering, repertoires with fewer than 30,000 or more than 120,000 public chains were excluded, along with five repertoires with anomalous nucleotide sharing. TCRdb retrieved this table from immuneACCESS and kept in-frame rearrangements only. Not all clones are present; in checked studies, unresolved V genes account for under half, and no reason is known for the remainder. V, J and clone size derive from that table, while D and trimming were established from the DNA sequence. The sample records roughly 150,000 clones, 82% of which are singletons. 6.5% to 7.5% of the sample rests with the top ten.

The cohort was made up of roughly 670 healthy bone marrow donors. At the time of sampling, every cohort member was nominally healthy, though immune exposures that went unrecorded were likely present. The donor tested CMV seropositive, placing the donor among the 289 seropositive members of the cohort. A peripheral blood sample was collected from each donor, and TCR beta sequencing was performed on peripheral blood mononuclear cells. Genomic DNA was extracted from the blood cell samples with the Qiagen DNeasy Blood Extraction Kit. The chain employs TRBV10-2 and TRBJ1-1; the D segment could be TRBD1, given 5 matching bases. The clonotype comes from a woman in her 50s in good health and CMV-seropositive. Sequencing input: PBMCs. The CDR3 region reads CASSGQGRNTEAFF. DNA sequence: TGCGCCAGCAGTGGGCAGGGTAGGAACACTGAAGCTTTCTTT.